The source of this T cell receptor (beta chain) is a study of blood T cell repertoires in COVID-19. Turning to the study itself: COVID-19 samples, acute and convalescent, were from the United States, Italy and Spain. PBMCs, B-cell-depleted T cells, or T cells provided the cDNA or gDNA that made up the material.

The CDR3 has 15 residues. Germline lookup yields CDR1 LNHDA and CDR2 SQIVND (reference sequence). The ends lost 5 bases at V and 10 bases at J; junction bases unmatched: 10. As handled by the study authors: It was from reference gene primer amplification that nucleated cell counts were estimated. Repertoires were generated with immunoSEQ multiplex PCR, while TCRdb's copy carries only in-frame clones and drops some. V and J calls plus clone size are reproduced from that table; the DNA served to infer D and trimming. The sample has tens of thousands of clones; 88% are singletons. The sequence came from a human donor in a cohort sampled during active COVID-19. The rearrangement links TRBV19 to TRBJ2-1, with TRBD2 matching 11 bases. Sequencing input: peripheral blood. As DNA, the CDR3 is TGTGCCAGTAGTTATAAGACTAGCGGGGCGAGAGAGCAGTTCTTC. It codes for CASSYKTSGAREQFF.